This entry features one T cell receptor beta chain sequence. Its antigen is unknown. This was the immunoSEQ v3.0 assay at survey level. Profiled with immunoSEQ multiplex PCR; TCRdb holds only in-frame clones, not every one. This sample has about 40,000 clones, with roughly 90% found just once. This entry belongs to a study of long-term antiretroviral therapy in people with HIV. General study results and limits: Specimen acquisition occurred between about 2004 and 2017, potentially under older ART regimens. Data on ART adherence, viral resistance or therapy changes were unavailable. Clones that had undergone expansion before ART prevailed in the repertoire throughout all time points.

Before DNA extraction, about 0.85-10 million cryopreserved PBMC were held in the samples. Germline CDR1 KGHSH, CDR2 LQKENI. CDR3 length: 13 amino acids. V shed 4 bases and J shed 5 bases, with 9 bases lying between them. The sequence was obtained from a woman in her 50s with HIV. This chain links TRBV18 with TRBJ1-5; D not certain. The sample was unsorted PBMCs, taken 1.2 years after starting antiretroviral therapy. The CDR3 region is CASSLLEHQPQHF. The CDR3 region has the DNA TGTGCCAGCTCACTCCTAGAACATCAGCCCCAGCATTTT. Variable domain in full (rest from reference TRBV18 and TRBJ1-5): NAGVMQNPRHLVRRRGQEARLRCSPMKGHSHVYWYRQLPEEGLKFMVYLQKENIIDESGMPKERFSAEFPKEGPSILRIQQVVRGDSAAYFCASSLLEHQPQHFGDGTRLSIL.